One and the same sample provided the 13 T cell receptor beta chains below, sequenced in a study of blood T cell repertoires in COVID-19. Data came from immunoSEQ multiplex PCR; TCRdb stores just in-frame clones and leaves some out. The data hold about 270,000 clones, with 88% observed a single time. The sequencing input was PBMCs or T cells enriched from blood (not recorded which). The receptors come from a woman in her sixties in a cohort exposed to, infected with or recovered from COVID-19 (not recorded which).

The chain couples TRBV7-3 to TRBJ2-1; 9 bases agree with TRBD1. This CDR3 has 14 amino acids. Germline assignment: CDR1 SGHTA and CDR2 FQGTGA. After removal of 6 bases from V and 5 bases from J, the junction contained 5 bases not matched to a gene. CDR3 nucleotide sequence: TGTGCCAGCAGTCGGGACAGGGATAACAATGAGCAGTTCTTC. It is translated as CASSRDRDNNEQFF.

The chain couples TRBV9 to TRBJ2-5, with 14 bases fitting TRBD2. There are 15 residues in the CDR3. Germline loops: CDR1 SGDLS, CDR2 YYNGEE. J lost 5 bases, V lost 4 bases, and 4 bases had no gene match. The CDR3 loop is CASSLRLAGGETQYF. The CDR3 DNA reads TGTGCCAGCAGCCTTAGACTAGCGGGGGGGGAGACCCAGTACTTC.

The J gene is TRBJ2-1, the V gene TRBV30; the D gene is possibly TRBD2 (5 bases). Germline CDR1 is GTSNPN and CDR2 is SVGIG (reference sequence). The CDR3 runs to 16 residues. Trimming cost V 0 bases and J 7 bases, with 19 bases left between them. CDR3 loop: CAWSVLPTWERNEQFF. Here the CDR3 DNA reads TGTGCCTGGAGTGTCCTCCCTACGTGGGAGCGGAATGAGCAGTTCTTC. The variable domain in full, with the rest retrieved from reference TRBV30 and TRBJ2-1, is SQTIHQWPATLVQPVGSPLSLECTVEGTSNPNLYWYRQAAGRGLQLLFYSVGIGQISSEVPQNLSASRPQDRQFILSSKKLLLSDSGFYLCAWSVLPTWERNEQFFGPGTRLTVL.

This clone was seen a few times. The V call is TRBV29-1, the J call TRBJ1-3; 8 nucleotides line up with TRBD1. CDR1 is SQVTM, CDR2 ANQGSEA, per germline. This CDR3 is built from 13 residues. V shed 7 bases and J 9 bases; nucleotides not matched to a gene: 11. The CDR3 DNA reads TGCAGCGCCGAAGGGGGACAGGATAGCACCATATATTTT. It yields the protein CSAEGGQDSTIYF.

This chain uses TRBV2 with TRBJ1-5, with TRBD1 identical over 7 bases. Trimming cost V 4 bases and J 2 bases; bases outside gene matches: 5. CDR3 length: 15 amino acids. Looked up from germline, CDR1 is SNHLY and CDR2 is FYNNEI. CDR3 sequence reads: CASSAGGFGNQPQHF. The DNA of the CDR3 is TGTGCCAGCAGTGCAGGGGGTTTTGGCAATCAGCCCCAGCATTTT.

This clone was detected only a few times. This rearrangement joins TRBV6-6 to TRBJ2-1, with TRBD2 matching 8 bases. The trim removed 5 bases at V and 4 bases at J, leaving 13 bases unmatched. CDR1 and CDR2 from the germline V gene are MNHNY and SVGAGI (reference sequence). The CDR3 runs to 17 residues. As DNA, the CDR3 is TGTGCCAGCAGTCACCTTCCGGGACTAGAGGTGTACAATGAGCAGTTCTTC. It translates to CASSHLPGLEVYNEQFF.

The rearrangement links TRBV6-5 to TRBJ2-7; D gene ambiguous. CDR1 is MNHEY and CDR2 is SVGAGI in the germline V gene. CDR3 length equals 15 residues. With 7 bases removed from V and 3 bases from J, the gap between germline ends came to 19 bases. CDR3 coding DNA: TGTGCCAGCACCCGAACGTCGGTGCCAAGCTACGAGCAGTACTTC. Encoded protein: CASTRTSVPSYEQYF.

The chain employs TRBV6-1 and TRBJ1-3, with a tentative D call TRBD1 (5 bases). The CDR3 spans 15 residues. Trimming removed 1 base from V and 4 bases from J, with 11 bases in between. Germline V gene lookup returns CDR1 MNHNS and CDR2 SASEGT. CDR3 sequence: CASSEGWGSGNTIYF. In nucleotides, the CDR3 is TGTGCCAGCAGTGAAGGATGGGGCTCGGGAAACACCATATATTTT.

The rearrangement uses TRBV27 and TRBJ2-7; D not certain. Per germline, CDR1 MNHEY and CDR2 SMNVEV (reference sequence). Trimming shortened V by 0 bases and J by 3 bases, and 9 bases separated the two germline ends. The CDR3 has 14 amino acids. This CDR3 is CASSLSREVYEQYF. The CDR3 coding sequence is TGTGCCAGCAGTTTATCCCGCGAGGTCTACGAGCAGTACTTC.

This clone appeared once. The chain joins TRBV29-1 to TRBJ2-3; D perhaps matches TRBD2 (5 bases). Per the germline V gene, CDR1 is SQVTM and CDR2 is ANQGSEA. The germline V and J ends were trimmed by 0 bases and 5 bases, with 15 bases remaining between them. This CDR3 is built from 15 residues. The CDR3 region is CSVEDRGWGLDTQYF. CDR3 DNA: TGCAGCGTTGAAGATCGGGGTTGGGGTTTAGATACGCAGTATTTT.

This chain connects TRBV3-1 (or the pseudogene TRBV3-2) to TRBJ2-7, with a possible D match to TRBD2 (5 bases). Trimming removed 1 base from V and 9 bases from J, with 7 bases in between. The CDR3 loop spans 11 amino acids. Germline loops: CDR1 LGHDT, CDR2 YNNKEL (reference sequence). In nucleotides, the CDR3 is TGTGCCAGCAGCCAAGGGACTCTGCAGTACTTC. This codes for CASSQGTLQYF.

The J gene is TRBJ2-4, the V gene TRBV7-5; TRBD1, the table's D call, was not compared with the DNA. TRBV7-5 is shown as a pseudogene. This CDR3 contains 15 residues. The CDR3 nucleotides read TGTGCCAGAAGAGGACAGATGGATACGAAAAACATTCAGTACTTC. Its translation is CARRGQMDTKNIQYF.

This chain uses TRBV30 with TRBJ2-2; 10 bases align to TRBD1. The CDR3 loop spans 14 amino acids. Germline assignment: CDR1 GTSNPN and CDR2 SVGIG (reference sequence). Unmatched junction bases numbered 8, after V lost 8 bases and J lost 5 bases. The CDR3 loop reads CAGTGDRRTGELFF. CDR3 DNA sequence: TGTGCCGGGACAGGGGACAGAAGGACCGGGGAGCTGTTTTTT.